The 18 T cell receptor beta chains below were found in one sample sequenced in a study of cytomegalovirus exposure and HLA in healthy donors. Sequenced by immunoSEQ multiplex PCR; TCRdb stores in-frame clones only, minus some. The sample has a few hundred thousand clones, almost 90% seen once. Sequenced sample: PBMCs. All receptors derive from a woman in her late teens or twenties in good health and CMV-seronegative.

The chain recombines TRBV6-6 with TRBJ1-4; unclear D gene. This CDR3 has 14 amino acids. CDR1 and CDR2 (germline): MNHNY, SVGAGI (reference sequence). Trimming stripped 8 bases from V and 5 bases from J, with 15 bases between. The DNA of the CDR3 is TGTGCCAGCGCAGGTCCCCTGCCGAATGAAAAACTGTTTTTT. Translated: CASAGPLPNEKLFF.

The chain is built from TRBV5-5 and TRBJ2-7; D may be TRBD1 (6 bases). The CDR3 totals 14 residues. CDR1 is SGHKS and CDR2 is YYEKEE in the germline V gene (reference sequence). V dropped 2 bases and J dropped 2 bases, with 11 bases sitting between them. The CDR3 spells CASSFGDTTYEQYF. As DNA, the CDR3 is TGTGCCAGCAGCTTCGGGGACACTACCTACGAGCAGTACTTC.

The CDR3, as DNA: TGTGCCAGCTCACCACCGTCTAGCGGGGGGGCAGGCGAGCAGTACTTC. Residues: CASSPPSSGGAGEQYF. V is TRBV18 and J is TRBJ2-7; the match to TRBD2 covers 12 bases. V lost 0 bases and J lost 6; bases outside the gene matches: 6. This CDR3 spans 16 amino acids. The germline CDR1 and CDR2 sequences are KGHSH and LQKENI.

In its sample, this clone was seen once. The rearrangement uses TRBV5-4 and TRBJ2-1; TRBD1 is a possible D gene (5 bases). Germline CDR1 is SGHNT and CDR2 is YYREEE (reference sequence). V lost 2 bases and J lost 3, with 6 bases in between. This CDR3 is 13 amino acids long. The CDR3 here is CASSLTGYNEQFF. The CDR3 DNA follows: TGTGCCAGCAGCTTAACAGGCTACAATGAGCAGTTCTTC.

This clone was detected a few times. V gene TRBV9 combines with J gene TRBJ1-6; 7 bases fit TRBD1. This CDR3 spans 15 amino acids. V gave up 4 bases and J gave up 4 bases; unmatched junction bases: 5. CDR1 and CDR2 (germline): SGDLS, YYNGEE. CDR3 nucleotide sequence: TGTGCCAGCAGCCCTCGGACAGGATATAATTCACCCCTCCACTTT. Its translation: CASSPRTGYNSPLHF.

CDR3: CAISESWTVFEQYV. For the CDR3, the DNA is TGTGCCATCAGTGAGTCATGGACAGTTTTTGAGCAGTACGTC. The chain joins TRBV10-3 to TRBJ2-7, with D possibly matching TRBD1 (6 bases). The CDR3 extends over 14 amino acids. Germline V gene data show CDR1 as ENHRY and CDR2 as SYGVKD. V lost 0 bases, J lost 7 bases, and 13 bases lay in between.

The chain combines TRBV5-1 with TRBJ2-7; 8 nucleotides match TRBD2. Germline V CDR1 and CDR2: SGHRS, YFSETQ. CDR3 length: 15 residues. After removal of 0 bases from V and 2 bases from J, the junction contained 4 bases not matched to a gene. CDR3 sequence reads: CASSLGGGGPYEQYF. CDR3 DNA sequence: TGCGCCAGCAGCTTGGGGGGCGGGGGGCCCTACGAGCAGTACTTC.

Here the CDR3 DNA reads TGTGCCAGCAACCCGGACAGCCCCTCCTACGAGCAGTACTTC. Protein product: CASNPDSPSYEQYF. This chain joins TRBV28 and TRBJ2-7, with a tentative D call TRBD1 (6 bases). The CDR3 extends over 14 amino acids. Germline-derived CDR1 and CDR2 are MDHEN and SYDVKM. V was cut by 7 bases and J by 0 bases, with 13 bases left in between.

The chain combines TRBV6-6 with TRBJ1-6; perhaps TRBD1 as D (5 bases). The CDR3 consists of 16 residues. The germline CDR1 and CDR2 sequences are MNHNY and SVGAGI (reference sequence). V lost 7 bases and J 0 bases, leaving 13 bases between the germline ends. The CDR3 spells CASTPQDPSYNSPLHF. The DNA of the CDR3 is TGTGCCAGCACCCCACAGGACCCCTCCTATAATTCACCCCTCCACTTT.

The V call is TRBV9, the J call TRBJ2-7, with 13 bases identical to TRBD2. The CDR3 consists of 18 residues. Germline V CDR1 and CDR2: SGDLS, YYNGEE. The V gene end was trimmed by 4 bases and the J gene end by 2 bases; junction bases not matched to a gene: 12. The CDR3 nucleotides read TGTGCCAGCAGCCAAGGACTAGCGGGGGTTAACGCTCCCTACGAGCAGTACTTC. Protein sequence: CASSQGLAGVNAPYEQYF.

This sequence joins TRBV4-1 and TRBJ2-3, with 9 bases identical to TRBD2. Germline CDR1 is MGHRA and CDR2 is YSYEKL. V lost 0 bases, J lost 2 bases, and 9 bases stayed unmatched. The CDR3 loop spans 18 amino acids. The CDR3, as DNA: TGCGCCAGCAGCCAAGAAGGACGTAGCGGGGGTGCCACAGATACGCAGTATTTT. It encodes CASSQEGRSGGATDTQYF.

The chain recombines TRBV4-1 with TRBJ2-7; TRBD1 matches 8 bases. V lost 1 base, J lost 6 bases, and 8 bases stayed unmatched. The germline CDR1 and CDR2 sequences are MGHRA and YSYEKL. The CDR3 has 15 residues. The CDR3 region is CASSQVGQGAGEQYF. The CDR3 bases are TGCGCCAGCAGCCAAGTTGGGCAGGGGGCCGGCGAGCAGTACTTC.

Points on this clone: Other DNA variants within this sample encode the same CDR3. V gene TRBV6-5 combines with J gene TRBJ1-3; D unresolved. The germline CDR1 and CDR2 sequences are MNHEY and SVGAGI. The CDR3 has 15 amino acids. Trimming took off 6 bases at V and 0 bases at J, with 12 bases between the two ends. The CDR3 bases are TGTGCCAGCAGGCCCGGACTCAGCTCTGGAAACACCATATATTTT. Its protein is CASRPGLSSGNTIYF.

J is TRBJ2-6 and V is TRBV7-8; D is uncertain. Deletions cut 5 bases from V and 4 bases from J, with 9 bases between. The CDR3 has 14 amino acids. Germline CDR1 SGHVS, CDR2 FQNEAQ. The CDR3 loop reads CASSLIEGANVLTF. For the CDR3, the DNA is TGTGCCAGCAGCCTAATCGAAGGGGCCAACGTCCTGACTTTC.

This rearrangement joins TRBV9 to TRBJ2-1; TRBD2 matches 8 bases. This CDR3 contains 16 residues. The germline CDR1 and CDR2 sequences are SGDLS and YYNGEE. Unmatched junction bases numbered 5, after V lost 0 bases and J lost 3 bases. For the CDR3, the DNA is TGTGCCAGCAGCGTAGCTGTAGCGGGGAACTACAATGAGCAGTTCTTC. This codes for CASSVAVAGNYNEQFF. The full variable domain, its missing parts supplied by reference TRBV9 and TRBJ2-1, is DSGVTQTPKHLITATGQRVTLRCSPRSGDLSVYWYQQSLDQGLQFLIQYYNGEERAKGNILERFSAQQFPDLHSELNLSSLELGDSALYFCASSVAVAGNYNEQFFGPGTRLTVL.

This clone was seen only a few times. The chain carries TRBV7-2 and TRBJ2-7; 8 nucleotides align to TRBD1. This CDR3 comprises 15 residues. Germline V gene sequence: CDR1 SGHTA, CDR2 FQGNSA. After removal of 1 base from V and 6 bases from J, the junction contained 8 bases not matched to a gene. The CDR3 protein is CASSLVSDRATEQYF. The CDR3, as DNA: TGTGCCAGCAGCTTAGTTTCGGACAGGGCTACCGAGCAGTACTTC. The full variable domain, with the rest looked up from reference TRBV7-2 and TRBJ2-7, is GAGVSQSPSNKVTEKGKDVELRCDPISGHTALYWYRQSLGQGLEFLIYFQGNSAPDKSGLPSDRFSAERTGGSVSTLTIQRTQQEDSAVYLCASSLVSDRATEQYFGPGTRLTVT.

The chain has TRBV15 and TRBJ1-5; D ambiguous. Trimming removed 0 bases at V and 3 bases at J, with 6 bases between. Germline V gene lookup returns CDR1 LNHNV and CDR2 YYDKDF (reference sequence). The CDR3 is made up of 14 amino acids. This CDR3 reads CATSRDSVNQPQHF. DNA for the CDR3: TGTGCCACCAGCAGAGACAGTGTCAATCAGCCCCAGCATTTT.

This clone came up once. This rearrangement joins TRBV5-1 to TRBJ2-3; 11 bases are shared with TRBD2. J was trimmed by 0 bases and V by 3 bases; bases with no gene match: 6. This CDR3 is built from 17 residues. Germline V gives CDR1 SGHRS, CDR2 YFSETQ. The CDR3, as DNA: TGCGCCAGCAGCTGGGGGACTAGCGGAAAAAGCACAGATACGCAGTATTTT. Its translation: CASSWGTSGKSTDTQYF.